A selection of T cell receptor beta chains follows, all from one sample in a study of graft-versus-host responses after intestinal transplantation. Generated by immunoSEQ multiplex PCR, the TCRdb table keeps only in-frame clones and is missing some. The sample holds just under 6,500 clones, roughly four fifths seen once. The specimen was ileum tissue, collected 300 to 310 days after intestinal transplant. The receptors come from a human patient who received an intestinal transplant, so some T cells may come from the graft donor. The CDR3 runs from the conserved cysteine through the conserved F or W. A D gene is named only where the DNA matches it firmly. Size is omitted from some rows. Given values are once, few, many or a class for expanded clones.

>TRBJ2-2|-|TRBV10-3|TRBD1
CAISEGTANTGELFF
TGTGCCATCAGTGAGGGGACAGCGAACACCGGGGAGCTGTTTTTT
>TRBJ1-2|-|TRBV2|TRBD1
CASSIFREGAHGYTF
TGTGCCAGCAGTATATTTAGGGAGGGGGCTCATGGCTACACCTTC
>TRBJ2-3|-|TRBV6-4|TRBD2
CASSDSGGADTQYF
TGTGCCAGCAGTGACAGCGGGGGGGCAGATACGCAGTATTTT
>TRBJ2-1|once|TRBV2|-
CASSEGAGAIYEQFF
TGTGCCAGCAGTGAAGGAGCAGGGGCGATCTATGAGCAGTTCTTC
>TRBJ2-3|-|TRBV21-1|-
CASSSPSDTQYF
TGTGCCAGCAGCAGTCCTTCAGATACGCAGTATTTT
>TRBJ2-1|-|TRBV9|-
CASSVGVAPGNEQFF
TGTGCCAGCAGCGTAGGGGTAGCCCCTGGCAATGAGCAGTTCTTC
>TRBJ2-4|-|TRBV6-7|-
CASSYPRDRDYPLIAKNIQYF
TGTGCCAGCAGTTACCCGCGGGACAGAGATTATCCTCTAATAGCCAAAAACATTCAGTACTTC
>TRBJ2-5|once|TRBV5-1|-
CASSLVPGLTYQETQYF
TGCGCCAGCAGCCTGGTCCCGGGACTCACTTACCAAGAGACCCAGTACTTC
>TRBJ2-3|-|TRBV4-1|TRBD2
CASSRGGGTDTQYF
TGCGCCAGCAGCCGCGGGGGGGGCACAGATACGCAGTATTTT
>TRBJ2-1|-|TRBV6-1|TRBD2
CASSVETGGYNEQFF
TGTGCCAGCAGTGTAGAGACGGGGGGCTACAATGAGCAGTTCTTC
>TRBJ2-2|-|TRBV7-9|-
CASSLAGAGTGELFF
TGTGCCAGCAGCTTAGCGGGGGCGGGCACCGGGGAGCTGTTTTTT
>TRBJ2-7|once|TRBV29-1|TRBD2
CSVRAGAIYEQYF
TGCAGCGTCCGAGCGGGGGCCATCTACGAGCAGTACTTC
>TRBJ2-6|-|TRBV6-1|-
CASSEGAAGANVLTF
TGTGCCAGCAGTGAAGGGGCAGCTGGGGCCAACGTCCTGACTTTC
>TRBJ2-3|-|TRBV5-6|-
CASSLVESQIGDTQYF
TGTGCCAGCAGCTTGGTTGAAAGTCAAATAGGGGATACGCAGTATTTT
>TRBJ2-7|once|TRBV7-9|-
CASSRGTDLYEQYF
TGTGCCAGCAGCCGCGGGACCGACCTCTACGAGCAGTACTTC
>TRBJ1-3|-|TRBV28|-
CASSLSATGNTIYF
TGTGCCAGCAGTTTATCCGCTACTGGAAACACCATATATTTT
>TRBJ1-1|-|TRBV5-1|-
CASSLGQPPIEAFF
TGCGCCAGCAGCTTGGGACAGCCCCCCATTGAAGCTTTCTTT
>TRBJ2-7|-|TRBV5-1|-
CASSLTTYEQYF
TGCGCCAGCAGCTTGACGACGTACGAGCAGTACTTC
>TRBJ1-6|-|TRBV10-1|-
CASSGKDSSYNSPLHF
TGCGCCAGCAGTGGGAAGGATTCCTCCTATAATTCACCCCTCCACTTT
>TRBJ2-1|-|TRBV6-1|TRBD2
CASLLAGGPGEQFF
TGTGCCAGCCTACTAGCGGGGGGGCCGGGTGAGCAGTTCTTC
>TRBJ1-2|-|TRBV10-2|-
CASRDNYGYTF
TGCGCCAGCAGGGACAACTATGGCTACACCTTC
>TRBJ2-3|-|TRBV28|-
CASSCAGAGTIQPTDTQYF
TGTGCCAGCAGTTGCGCGGGGGCGGGTACGATTCAGCCCACAGATACGCAGTATTTT
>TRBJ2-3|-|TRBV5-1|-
CASSLWPGTTDTQYF
TGCGCCAGCAGCTTGTGGCCGGGGACCACAGATACGCAGTATTTT
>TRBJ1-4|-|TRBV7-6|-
CATMKGPNEKLFF
TGTGCCACTATGAAGGGGCCTAATGAAAAACTGTTTTTT
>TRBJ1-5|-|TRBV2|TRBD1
CASIGQGDSNQPQHF
TGTGCCAGCATCGGACAGGGTGATAGCAATCAGCCCCAGCATTTT
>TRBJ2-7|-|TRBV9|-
CASSVGLLSYEQYF
TGTGCCAGCAGCGTAGGACTACTTTCCTACGAGCAGTACTTC
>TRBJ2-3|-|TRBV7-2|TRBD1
CASSFDRGQTDTQYF
TGTGCCAGCAGCTTTGACAGGGGGCAAACAGATACGCAGTATTTT
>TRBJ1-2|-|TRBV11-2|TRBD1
CASSNRQGADGDGYTF
TGTGCCAGCAGCAACCGTCAGGGGGCTGATGGGGATGGCTACACCTTC
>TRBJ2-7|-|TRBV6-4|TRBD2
CARFPGTSGRPAYEQYF
TGTGCCAGATTCCCCGGGACTAGCGGGAGGCCTGCCTACGAGCAGTACTTC
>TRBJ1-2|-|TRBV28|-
CASTTSSYGYTF
TGTGCCAGCACTACTAGTTCCTATGGCTACACCTTC
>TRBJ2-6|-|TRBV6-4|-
CASSDRAGANVLTF
TGTGCCAGCAGTGACAGGGCTGGGGCCAACGTCCTGACTTTC
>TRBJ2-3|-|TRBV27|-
CASSLLGAVSVNTDTQYF
TGTGCCAGCAGTTTACTGGGCGCGGTGAGTGTAAACACAGATACGCAGTATTTT
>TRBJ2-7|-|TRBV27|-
CASSPGWGYEQYF
TGTGCCAGCAGTCCAGGGTGGGGCTACGAGCAGTACTTC
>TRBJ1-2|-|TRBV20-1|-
CSARTGYGYTF
TGCAGTGCTAGAACAGGGTATGGCTACACCTTC
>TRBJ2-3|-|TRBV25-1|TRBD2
CASSESGLVTDTQYF
TGTGCCAGCAGTGAATCTGGACTAGTCACAGATACGCAGTATTTT
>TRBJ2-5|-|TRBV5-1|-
CASSLVRQGETQYF
TGCGCCAGCAGCTTGGTTCGCCAGGGAGAGACCCAGTACTTC
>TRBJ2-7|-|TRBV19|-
CASSGEGFFSYEQYF
TGTGCCAGTAGTGGAGAGGGGTTTTTCTCCTACGAGCAGTACTTC
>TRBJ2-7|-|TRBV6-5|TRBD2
CASRETSGRLYEQYF
TGTGCCAGCAGAGAGACTAGCGGGAGATTATACGAGCAGTACTTC
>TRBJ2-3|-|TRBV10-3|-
CAISTPGDTQYF
TGTGCCATCAGTACACCCGGAGATACGCAGTATTTT
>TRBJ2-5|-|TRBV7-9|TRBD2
CASSPLAGVLSGETQYF
TGTGCCAGCAGCCCACTAGCGGGAGTTCTAAGTGGAGAGACCCAGTACTTC
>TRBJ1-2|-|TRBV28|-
CASSIPGRRGYTF
TGTGCCAGCAGCATACCGGGGAGGAGGGGCTACACCTTC
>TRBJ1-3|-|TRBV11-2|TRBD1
CASSRLTGVSGNTIYF
TGTGCCAGCAGCCGCCTGACAGGGGTCTCTGGAAACACCATATATTTT
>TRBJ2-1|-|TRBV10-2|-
CASLGTNRDNEQFF
TGCGCCAGCTTAGGGACGAACAGGGACAATGAGCAGTTCTTC
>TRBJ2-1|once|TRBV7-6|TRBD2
CASSLGAGGPLYNEQFF
TGTGCCAGCAGCTTAGGGGCGGGGGGACCCCTCTACAATGAGCAGTTCTTC
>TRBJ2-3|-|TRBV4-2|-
CASSQDMGGGADTQYF
TGTGCCAGCAGCCAAGATATGGGAGGGGGCGCAGATACGCAGTATTTT
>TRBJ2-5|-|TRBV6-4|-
CASSPDRFWKTQYF
TGTGCCAGCAGTCCAGACAGGTTCTGGAAGACCCAGTACTTC
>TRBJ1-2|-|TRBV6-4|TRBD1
CASSNDPGQGIDGYTF
TGTGCCAGCAGTAACGACCCGGGACAGGGTATCGATGGCTACACCTTC
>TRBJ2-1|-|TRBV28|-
CASSPDLSSYNEQFF
TGTGCCAGCAGTCCAGATTTAAGCTCCTACAATGAGCAGTTCTTC
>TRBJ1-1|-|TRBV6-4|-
CASIGGTARGVTEAFF
TGTGCCAGCATAGGTGGGACTGCTCGGGGCGTCACTGAAGCTTTCTTT
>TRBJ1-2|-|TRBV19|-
CASSIGWDYGYTF
TGTGCCAGTAGTATCGGGTGGGACTATGGCTACACCTTC
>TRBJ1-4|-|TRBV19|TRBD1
CASSKEGTGGPATNEKLFF
TGTGCCAGTAGTAAGGAGGGGACAGGGGGCCCTGCAACTAATGAAAAACTGTTTTTT
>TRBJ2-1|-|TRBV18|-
CASSPKSNEQFF
TGTGCCAGCTCACCGAAGAGCAATGAGCAGTTCTTC
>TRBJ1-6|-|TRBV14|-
CASSQDRNSPLHF
TGTGCCAGCAGCCAAGACAGGAATTCACCCCTCCACTTT
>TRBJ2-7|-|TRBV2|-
CASSDSGDTSYEQYF
TGTGCCAGCAGTGACTCAGGGGACACCTCCTACGAGCAGTACTTC
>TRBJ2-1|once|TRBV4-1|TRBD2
CASSQEFGLAGPENEQFF
TGCGCCAGCAGCCAAGAGTTCGGGCTAGCGGGGCCTGAGAATGAGCAGTTCTTC
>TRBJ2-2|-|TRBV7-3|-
CASSLTGANTGELFF
TGTGCCAGCAGCTTAACAGGGGCGAACACCGGGGAGCTGTTTTTT
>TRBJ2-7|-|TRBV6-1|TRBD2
CASSEGGAGAYEQYF
TGTGCCAGCAGTGAAGGCGGAGCGGGGGCCTACGAGCAGTACTTC
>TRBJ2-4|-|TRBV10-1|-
CASSEMGRGVLAKNIQYF
TGCGCCAGCAGTGAGATGGGCAGGGGAGTTCTAGCCAAAAACATTCAGTACTTC
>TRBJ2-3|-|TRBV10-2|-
CASCRTTSTDTQYF
TGCGCCAGCTGCAGGACTACTAGCACAGATACGCAGTATTTT
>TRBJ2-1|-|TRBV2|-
CASSTRRGGLNNEQFF
TGTGCCAGCTCAACCCGGAGGGGGGGCCTAAACAATGAGCAGTTCTTC